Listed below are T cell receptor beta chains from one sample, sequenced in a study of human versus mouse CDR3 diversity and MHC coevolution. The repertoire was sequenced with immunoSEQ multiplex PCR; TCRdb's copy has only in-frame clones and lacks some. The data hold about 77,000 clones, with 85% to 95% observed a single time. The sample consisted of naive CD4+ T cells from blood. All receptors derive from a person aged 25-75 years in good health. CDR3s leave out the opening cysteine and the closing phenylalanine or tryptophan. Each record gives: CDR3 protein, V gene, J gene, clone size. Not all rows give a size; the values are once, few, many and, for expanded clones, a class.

ASSFTSGRAGSEQF	TRBV6-6	TRBJ2-1	NA
ASSERGRGYTEAF	TRBV25-1	TRBJ1-1	NA
ASSQVSSNEQF	TRBV4-1	TRBJ2-1	NA
AWSVVPGPNEKLF	TRBV30	TRBJ1-4	NA
ASSSDSINQPQH	TRBV6-6	TRBJ1-5	NA
ASSEAGLDPGYT	TRBV2	TRBJ1-2	once
ASRGEGGPNEKLF	TRBV6-6	TRBJ1-4	NA
ATTTSGGALEQF	TRBV19	TRBJ2-1	NA
ASSVWTGYNTEAF	TRBV5-5	TRBJ1-1	NA
ASSQGGLAGVDTQY	TRBV14	TRBJ2-3	NA
AISGQANQPQH	TRBV28	TRBJ1-5	NA
ASSPTGGEVSPLH	TRBV4-1	TRBJ1-6	NA
ASSYIQGNTEAF	TRBV6-5	TRBJ1-1	NA
ASSSAAVGEQY	TRBV28	TRBJ2-7	NA
AARTGSNQPQH	TRBV2	TRBJ1-5	NA
ASSLTRDSFMNTEAF	TRBV7-9	TRBJ1-1	NA
ASSTPGQGMLAF	TRBV19	TRBJ1-1	NA
ASSNTANYGYT	TRBV6-5	TRBJ1-2	NA
ASSGTGGGNTIY	TRBV5-6	TRBJ1-3	few
ASSEGGMNTEAF	TRBV19	TRBJ1-1	NA
ASSATQTGELF	TRBV23-1	TRBJ2-2	NA
ASSKLAGGPNEQF	TRBV6-5	TRBJ2-1	NA
SVGRVLNTEAF	TRBV29-1	TRBJ1-1	NA
ASSSDSGRAYEQY	TRBV6-5	TRBJ2-7	NA
ASSQEGAINEKLF	TRBV4-1	TRBJ1-4	NA
ASSGSSGNTIY	TRBV6-1	TRBJ1-3	NA
ASSLAGEAGTEAF	TRBV5-7	TRBJ1-1	NA
ASSWDPLGANGYT	TRBV6-5	TRBJ1-2	NA
SAVTQGSYEQY	TRBV29-1	TRBJ2-7	NA
ASSPRGPGGPDNEQF	TRBV7-9	TRBJ2-1	NA
ASTSGTSGGADTQY	TRBV5-1	TRBJ2-3	NA
ASREAGTNTGELF	TRBV10-2	TRBJ2-2	NA
ASSGGAPSNQPQH	TRBV2	TRBJ1-5	NA
ASSTGQGLYGYT	TRBV27	TRBJ1-2	NA
ASSQARGKYEETQY	TRBV18	TRBJ2-5	NA
ASSRTSGRGKQETQY	TRBV5-8	TRBJ2-5	once
ASSLSSGGSYEQY	TRBV5-1	TRBJ2-7	few
AWRLRNRAGTEAF	TRBV30	TRBJ1-1	NA
ASSPDRGTGEQY	TRBV5-4	TRBJ2-7	NA
ASSGMTSYNEQF	TRBV19	TRBJ2-1	NA
AIGKDRGTYNEQF	TRBV10-3	TRBJ2-1	NA
ASSLEQGFEQF	TRBV11-3	TRBJ2-1	NA
ASSDTALQPQH	TRBV10-1	TRBJ1-5	NA
ASSINRGETQY	TRBV19	TRBJ2-5	few